This entry features one TCR beta chain sequence. Its antigen is not known. The data derive from a study of T cell repertoires in cytomegalovirus infection. TCRdb itself ran the reads through MiXCR, one entry per CDR3 protein. This table has about 770,000 distinct CDR3 sequences, roughly 29% appearing once. This clonotype originated in a human donor in good health (CMV status not recorded). Some clones in this sample may be carry-over from other donors' samples. The input for sequencing was cultured CD8+ T cells from PBMCs, taken from culture after CMV antigen stimulation.

The CDR3 DNA is TGTGCCAGCAGTTTGGCCCTAGGGGGTCGGGCCTACAATGAGCAGTTCTTC. Protein sequence: CASSLALGGRAYNEQFF. This chain uses TRBV28 with TRBJ2-1; D is possibly TRBD1 (6 bases). CDR1 and CDR2 from the germline V gene are MDHEN and SYDVKM. V was trimmed by 3 bases and J by 2 bases, leaving 17 bases between them. There are 17 residues in the CDR3.